These T cell receptor beta chains were read from a single sample in a study of blood T cells in healthy people across ages. Using its own MiXCR run on the 5' RACE reads, TCRdb lists one record per CDR3 protein. This sample carries around 700,000 distinct CDR3 sequences, roughly 25% of them seen once, and the ten largest clones take around 9.2%. The same data also contributed to another study, on T cells of mothers and their children.

The sequencing sample was made of blood. The receptors were sampled from a boy aged 5-17 years in good health. Each CDR3 is given with its conserved first and last residue. The order of the fields is D gene, J gene, clone size, V gene, CDR3 DNA, CDR3 protein. D genes are given only for firm matches. A clone size is listed for some rows: how often the clone was seen (once, few, many), or a class if it is expanded.

. TRBJ2-7 . TRBV10-3 TGTGCCATCAAAGTTGAGAGCGGATCCTACGAGCAGTACTTC CAIKVESGSYEQYF
. TRBJ1-4 many TRBV5-1 TGTGCCAGCAGCTTGGCCGGTGCAACTAATGAAAAACTGTTTTTT CASSLAGATNEKLFF
. TRBJ2-1 few TRBV29-1 TGCAGCTCCGGGGGGCATGAGCAGTTCTTC CSSGGHEQFF
TRBD1 TRBJ2-5 . TRBV10-3 TGTGCCATCACCTCGACAGGGCTCCAGGGAGAGCAGTACTTC CAITSTGLQGEQYF
TRBD1 TRBJ1-6 . TRBV2 TGTGCCAGCATCCAAGCACCGACAGGGGAGACATCACCCCTCCACTTT CASIQAPTGETSPLHF
. TRBJ2-4 . TRBV29-1 TGCAGCGTTGAAGTAAGGGGTAGGACGAAAAACATTCAGTACTTC CSVEVRGRTKNIQYF
. TRBJ2-7 . TRBV7-2 TGTGCCAGCAGCCCCGCGAGGGTACCTACCTACGAGCAGTACTTC CASSPARVPTYEQYF
. TRBJ2-2 few TRBV24-1 TGTGCCACCAGTGATTTGCCCGGGGAGCTGTTTTTT CATSDLPGELFF
TRBD1 TRBJ1-2 . TRBV7-9 TGTGCCAGCAGCTTAGTCGACAGGGATATTGGTGGCTACACCTTC CASSLVDRDIGGYTF
. TRBJ1-1 few TRBV28 TGTGCCAGCACCCTAACGGGCGCTGAAGCTTTCTTT CASTLTGAEAFF
. TRBJ1-6 once TRBV5-1 TGCGCCAGCAGCTGGGGGGGGGAGGCTTCACCCCTCCACTTT CASSWGGEASPLHF
TRBD2 TRBJ2-1 few TRBV20-1 TGCAGTGGGGAGGGTCCGAGGGACAATGAGCAGTTCTTC CSGEGPRDNEQFF
TRBD1 TRBJ2-3 . TRBV24-1 TGTGCCACCAGCTGGACAGGGGGCACAGATACGCAGTATTTT CATSWTGGTDTQYF
TRBD1 TRBJ2-7 . TRBV28 TGTGCCAGCACCCCGGACAGGAACGAGCAGTACTTC CASTPDRNEQYF
. TRBJ2-3 many TRBV2 TGTGCCAGCACTCGGGACTCGAGCACAGATACGCAGTATTTT CASTRDSSTDTQYF
. TRBJ2-7 . TRBV7-9 TGTGCCAGCAGCTCCCGTGCGGGACGAACAGAAGAAGACGAGCAGTACTTC CASSSRAGRTEEDEQYF
. TRBJ2-3 once TRBV4-3 TGCGCCAGCAGCCAAGGGCGGACTATATACACAGATACGCAGTATTTT CASSQGRTIYTDTQYF
. TRBJ1-2 few TRBV29-1 TGCAGCGTTTTGGCCCGAACAGCCGCTACTAACTATGGCTACACCTTC CSVLARTAATNYGYTF
. TRBJ2-7 few TRBV5-1 TGCGCCAGCAGCATCCTAGGGGGGACGTACGAGCAGTACTTC CASSILGGTYEQYF
. TRBJ2-1 few TRBV20-1 TGCAGTGCTAGGACCTCTTGGTCACACTCCTACAATGAGCAGTTCTTC CSARTSWSHSYNEQFF
. TRBJ1-4 few TRBV4-1 TGCGCCAGCAGTGGGGAAGGACGGAAAAATGAAAAACTGTTTTTT CASSGEGRKNEKLFF
. TRBJ2-7 . TRBV20-1 TGCAGTGCTAGGCTGGGCTACGAGCAGTACTTC CSARLGYEQYF
TRBD2 TRBJ2-7 few TRBV7-9 TGTGCCAGCAGCAGAGCGGGGTCATCCTACGAGCAGTACTTC CASSRAGSSYEQYF
TRBD2 TRBJ2-3 . TRBV5-4 TGTGCCAGCTGCTCCCGGACTAGCGGGGATACGCAGTATTTT CASCSRTSGDTQYF
. TRBJ2-4 many TRBV5-4 TGTGCCAGCAGCTTATGGGTCGGCGACATTCAGTACTTC CASSLWVGDIQYF
TRBD2 TRBJ2-5 . TRBV2 TGTGCCAGCAGTGAAAGTGTCGCGGGGGGCGAAGAGACCCAGTACTTC CASSESVAGGEETQYF
. TRBJ2-5 few TRBV25-1 TGTGCCAGCAGTGGAGGGAGGGGGCTCGGAGAGACCCAGTACTTC CASSGGRGLGETQYF
TRBD1 TRBJ2-5 . TRBV7-2 TGTGCCAGCAGCTTCTACAACGACCTCACAGGGGTGGAGACCCAGTACTTC CASSFYNDLTGVETQYF
. TRBJ2-5 . TRBV28 TGTGCCAGCAGCGCCACCCCTGGGGAGCAGTACTTC CASSATPGEQYF
. TRBJ2-7 . TRBV11-2 TGTGCCAGCAGCTTTGAACACAGCTCCTACGAGCAGTACTTC CASSFEHSSYEQYF
. TRBJ2-5 few TRBV19 TGTGCCAGTAGTATCCAGAGAAGGGAGACCCAGTACTTC CASSIQRRETQYF
TRBD1 TRBJ2-2 . TRBV9 TGTGCCAGCAGCAGAGAGGGGGCTGGGACCGGGGAGCTGTTTTTT CASSREGAGTGELFF
. TRBJ2-5 few TRBV29-1 TGCAGCGGTGTAGGGGCGGAGACCCAGTACTTC CSGVGAETQYF
. TRBJ1-2 . TRBV6-1 TGTGCCAGCAGTCGGGACTTCGGAAAAATCTACACCTTC CASSRDFGKIYTF
. TRBJ2-2 . TRBV4-1 TGCGCCAGCAGCCAAGGTGCCCCGAGTAACACCGGGGAGCTGTTTTTT CASSQGAPSNTGELFF
TRBD2 TRBJ2-1 . TRBV4-1 TGCGCCAGCAGCCCCGACCCCGGGACTAGCAATGAGCAGTTCTTC CASSPDPGTSNEQFF
. TRBJ1-2 many TRBV5-5 TGTGCCAGCAGCTTGGCGAAAACAGGGACGGTTGGCTACACCTTC CASSLAKTGTVGYTF